This T cell receptor (beta chain) emerged from a study of OX40 agonist ivuxolimab in advanced cancers. Overall study context: With ivuxolimab, an agonistic anti-OX40 (CD134) antibody, patients were treated. The mean age was about 57 years, ranging from roughly 23 to 80, with about four fifths of participants male.

Some clones are missing from TCRdb's copy, which holds only in-frame ones; the method was immunoSEQ multiplex PCR. The repertoire includes 50,000 to 70,000 clones, around four fifths of them detected once, and approximately 3% sits in the top ten. Study-level results: Dosing at 0.1 to 3.0 mg/kg was accompanied by clonal expansion of CD4+ and CD8+ blood T cells by week 6.

Details on this clone: What it recognizes is unknown.

The CDR3 loop spans 14 amino acids. CDR1 is MNHEY, CDR2 SVGAGI, per germline. V gave up 4 bases and J gave up 1 base; unmatched junction bases: 2. The sequence was collected from an adult with an advanced solid tumor such as melanoma, head and neck, liver or kidney cancer. Sequenced material: CD4+ or CD8+ T cells sorted from blood, taken in a trial of the OX40 agonist ivuxolimab. The gene calls are TRBV6-5 and TRBJ1-1, with 8 bases fitting TRBD1. CDR3 region: CASSFGQGNTEAFF. The CDR3 bases are TGTGCCAGCAGTTTTGGACAGGGGAACACTGAAGCTTTCTTT.